The 17 T cell receptor beta chains given below trace back to one sample, sequenced in a study of Graves' ophthalmopathy and Graves' hyperthyroidism. As the template, RNA transcripts were used to amplify TCR beta CDR3 regions. HTBI primers were employed in first-round RT-PCR, then a second-round multiplex PCR followed. MiXCR, applied by TCRdb to the multiplex PCR reads, yields one record per CDR3 protein. The table includes about 600,000 distinct CDR3 sequences, 39% detected once. Sequenced: peripheral blood or thyroid tissue (not recorded which). Receptor source: an adult man with Graves' hyperthyroidism.

To note about this clonotype: Because the CDR3 is missing its conserved closing phenylalanine or tryptophan, this is likely a read error. The limits of the CDR3 on the DNA are not certain, so only TCRdb's listed CDR3 is given. V gene TRBV29-1 combines with J gene TRBJ2-5; the D call of TRBD2 is as the table states it, not checked on the DNA. Counting both end residues, the CDR3 totals 8 amino acids. Germline CDR1 reads SQVTM; CDR2 reads ANQGSEA. The CDR3 sequence is CSVAGDWT.

This clonotype was seen only a few times. V and J are TRBV10-1 and TRBJ2-3; 10 bases are a match to TRBD2. Germline V gene data show CDR1 as WNHNN and CDR2 as SYGVQD (reference sequence). CDR3 length: 16 amino acids. Germline trimming cut 4 bases from V and 4 bases from J; bases unmatched to any gene: 8. The DNA of the CDR3 is TGCGCCAGCAGTGGAAGGACTAGCGGCTCCCCAGATACGCAGTATTTT. Amino acid sequence: CASSGRTSGSPDTQYF.

The chain is built from TRBV2 and TRBJ1-2; 7 bases line up with TRBD1. The germline V gene has CDR1 SNHLY and CDR2 FYNNEI. Trimming removed 7 bases from V and 1 base from J; junction bases left unmatched: 3. The length of the CDR3 is 13 residues. The CDR3 sequence: CASIAGGNYGYTF. CDR3 bases: TGTGCCAGCATAGCAGGGGGTAACTATGGCTACACCTTC. The entire variable domain, with the rest obtained from reference TRBV2 and TRBJ1-2, is as follows: EPEVTQTPSHQVTQMGQEVILRCVPISNHLYFYWYRQILGQKVEFLVSFYNNEISEKSEIFDDQFSVERPDGSNFTLKIRSTKLEDSAMYFCASIAGGNYGYTFGSGTRLTVV.

The chain has TRBV20-1 and TRBJ1-5; 7 nucleotides match TRBD1. Looked up from germline, CDR1 is DFQATT and CDR2 is SNEGSKA (reference sequence). This CDR3 comprises 12 residues. The CDR3 region is CSRQGLDETQHF. The DNA for the CDR3 is TGCAGCAGACAGGGTCTAGACGAGACCCAGCATTTT.

The V and J genes are TRBV7-9 and TRBJ2-2, with D perhaps matching TRBD2 (6 bases). Germline lookup yields CDR1 SEHNR and CDR2 FQNEAQ (reference sequence). The CDR3 runs 14 residues. The V end lost 5 bases, the J end lost 11 bases, and 18 bases lay between the germline ends. In DNA, the CDR3 is TGTGCCAGCAGCCCCGGGAGCGACTACAATGAGCTGTTTTTT. Translated, it gives CASSPGSDYNELFF.

The rearrangement joins TRBV18 to TRBJ1-1, with D unclear. Looked up from germline, CDR1 is KGHSH and CDR2 is LQKENI. The CDR3 is 13 residues long. Trimming removed 4 bases at V and 1 base at J, with 7 bases between. The CDR3 here is CASSLHSNTEAFF. The DNA of the CDR3 is TGTGCCAGCTCACTTCATTCGAACACTGAAGCTTTCTTT.

This clonotype has just a few counts. The CDR3 region is CSAYRGLNTEAFF. The CDR3 DNA sequence: TGCAGTGCTTACAGGGGACTAAACACTGAAGCTTTCTTT. V gene TRBV20-1 combines with J gene TRBJ1-1, with 7 bases lining up with TRBD1. The CDR3 is 13 residues long. Germline CDR1 DFQATT, CDR2 SNEGSKA (reference sequence). Trimming removed 5 bases from V and 2 bases from J; junction bases left unmatched: 5.

With respect to this clonotype: This may be a read error, as it is one base from a much larger clone. This chain connects TRBV24-1 to TRBJ2-7; perhaps TRBD2 as D (5 bases). The CDR3 loop spans 16 amino acids. Between the trimmed V and J ends, which lost 4 bases and 0 bases, there was a span of 15 bases. In germline, CDR1 is KGHDR, CDR2 SFDVKD. CDR3 loop: CATSDPRTGSSYEQYF. For the CDR3, the DNA is TGTGCCACCAGTGACCCCAGGACTGGTAGCTCCTACGAGCAGTACTTC.

This clonotype was detected only a few times. This rearrangement joins TRBV29-1 to TRBJ2-5, with 9 nucleotides matching TRBD1. V gave up 4 bases and J gave up 5 bases; unmatched junction bases: 2. Germline V gene data show CDR1 as SQVTM and CDR2 as ANQGSEA. CDR3 size: 12 residues. The CDR3 coding sequence is TGCAGCGTTGGGACAGGGGTGGAGACCCAGTACTTC. Its protein product is CSVGTGVETQYF.

This clonotype was counted at least ten times. The chain recombines TRBV9 with TRBJ1-3; D remains ambiguous. Trimming shortened V by 2 bases and J by 3 bases, and 9 bases separated the two germline ends. The CDR3 covers 14 residues. From germline, CDR1 is SGDLS and CDR2 YYNGEE. This CDR3 is CASSVGEGGNTIYF. CDR3 bases: TGTGCCAGCAGCGTCGGGGAGGGTGGAAACACCATATATTTT.

This chain links TRBV9 with TRBJ1-6; 10 bases align to TRBD1. The germline CDR1 and CDR2 sequences are SGDLS and YYNGEE. V lost 4 bases and J lost 8; bases outside the gene matches: 3. CDR3 length equals 14 residues. The CDR3 region has the DNA TGTGCCAGCAGCCAAGGACAGGGGGATTCACCCCTCCACTTT. This sequence encodes CASSQGQGDSPLHF.

As for this clonotype: At one end the junction does not follow the germline gene, possibly because of a read error. The chain joins TRBV9 to TRBJ1-3; weak D call: TRBD1 (6 bases). The CDR3 consists of 15 residues. Per germline, CDR1 SGDLS and CDR2 YYNGEE. The CDR3 DNA reads as TGTGCCAGCAGCGGAGAACAGGGCTCTGGAAGCACCATATATTTT. Translation: CASSGEQGSGSTIYF. Full variable domain (remainder filled in from reference TRBV9 and TRBJ1-3): DSGVTQTPKHLITATGQRVTLRCSPRSGDLSVYWYQQSLDQGLQFLIQYYNGEERAKGNILERFSAQQFPDLHSELNLSSLELGDSALYFCASSGEQGSGSTIYFGEGSWLTVV.

In this sample, this clonotype turned up many times. The genes are TRBV5-1 and TRBJ1-6; the D is unclear. With 2 bases removed from V and 7 bases from J, the gap between germline ends came to 10 bases. This CDR3 spans 14 amino acids. Germline CDR1 SGHRS, CDR2 YFSETQ. The CDR3 sequence is CASSLWVENSPLHF. CDR3 sequence (DNA): TGCGCCAGCAGCTTATGGGTAGAGAATTCACCCCTCCACTTT.

This clonotype was seen a handful of times. CDR3: CSATPPWGGSDEKLFF. In nucleotides, the CDR3 is TGCAGTGCTACCCCCCCCTGGGGGGGATCAGATGAAAAACTGTTTTTT. The gene calls are TRBV20-1 and TRBJ1-4, with D perhaps TRBD1 (5 bases). The germline V gene has CDR1 DFQATT and CDR2 SNEGSKA (reference sequence). The length of the CDR3 is 16 residues. The V end lost 4 bases, the J end lost 6 bases, and 21 bases lay between the germline ends.

J is TRBJ1-2 and V is TRBV7-9, with TRBD1 as a possible D gene (6 bases). CDR1 is SEHNR and CDR2 is FQNEAQ in the germline V gene (reference sequence). CDR3 length: 17 residues. The V gene lost 5 bases and the J gene lost 4 bases, with 23 bases spanning the gap. The CDR3 DNA sequence: TGTGCCAGCAGCGTTGGAACCCGAGGGGGGGGACTCTATGGCTACACCTTC. It yields the protein CASSVGTRGGGLYGYTF.

This clonotype has only a few counts. The rearrangement links TRBV29-1 to TRBJ2-7, with D uncertain. The CDR3 covers 12 residues. The V gene lost 5 bases and the J gene lost 0 bases, with 8 bases spanning the gap. The V gene's germline CDR1 is SQVTM and CDR2 ANQGSEA. CDR3 bases: TGCAGCGTTTTAGGCAGCTCCTACGAGCAGTACTTC. It yields the protein CSVLGSSYEQYF.

The chain carries TRBV12-3 or TRBV12-4 and TRBJ1-1; D call uncertain. CDR3 length: 15 residues. The ends were cut back, 4 bases at V and 1 base at J, with 13 bases in the middle. The CDR3 DNA reads as TGTGCCAGCAGTTCCGCAGAGACGCGGAACACTGAAGCTTTCTTT. This translates into CASSSAETRNTEAFF.